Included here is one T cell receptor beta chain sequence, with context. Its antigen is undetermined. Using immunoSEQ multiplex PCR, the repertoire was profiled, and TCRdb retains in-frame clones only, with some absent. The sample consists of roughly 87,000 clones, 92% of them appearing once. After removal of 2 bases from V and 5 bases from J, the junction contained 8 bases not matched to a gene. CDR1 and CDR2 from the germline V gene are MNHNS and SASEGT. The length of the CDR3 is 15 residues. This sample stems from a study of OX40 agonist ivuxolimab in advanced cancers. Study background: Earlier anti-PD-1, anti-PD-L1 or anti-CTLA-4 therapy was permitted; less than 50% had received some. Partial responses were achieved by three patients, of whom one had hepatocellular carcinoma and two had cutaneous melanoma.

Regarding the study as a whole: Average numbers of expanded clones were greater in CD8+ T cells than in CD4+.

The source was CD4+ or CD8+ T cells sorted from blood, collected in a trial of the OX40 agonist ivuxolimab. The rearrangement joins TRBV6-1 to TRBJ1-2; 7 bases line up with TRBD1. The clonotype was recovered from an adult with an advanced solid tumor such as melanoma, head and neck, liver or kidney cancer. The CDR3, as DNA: TGTGCCAGCAGTGAAAGAGGGGGCGCTTGGTATGGCTACACCTTC. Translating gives CASSERGGAWYGYTF.